This T cell receptor (beta chain) originates from a study of T cells in Graves' hyperthyroidism and ophthalmopathy. This clonotype was counted at least ten times. V was pared by 5 bases and J by 8 bases, with 11 bases between. Germline loops: CDR1 SGHTA, CDR2 FQGNSA. The CDR3 totals 12 residues. Amplified regions were TCR beta CDR3 sequences from RNA transcripts. First-round RT-PCR with HTBI primers amplified the TCR CDR3 region. TCRdb analysed the multiplex PCR reads with MiXCR anew, one entry per CDR3 protein. The table records more than 350,000 distinct CDR3 sequences, nearly 15% of them present only once.

V and J are TRBV7-2 and TRBJ2-3; the D is unclear. What was sequenced was blood. This TCR came from a woman in her sixties or seventies with Graves' ophthalmopathy. The CDR3 DNA is TGTGCCAGCAGCCCCCGGGTAGCTACGCAGTATTTT. Translated: CASSPRVATQYF.